Detailed here is one T cell receptor beta chain. Antigen specificity is unknown. The sample comes from a study of OX40 agonist ivuxolimab in advanced cancers. Background on the study: Ivuxolimab, an agonist antibody against OX40 (CD134), was given to patients.

With 3 bases clipped from V and 6 bases from J, the junction kept 3 bases outside the gene matches. The CDR3 covers 13 residues. Germline-derived CDR1 and CDR2 are MNHEY and SMNVEV (reference sequence). Measured with immunoSEQ multiplex PCR; TCRdb has only the in-frame clones, and not every one. Of approximately 90,000 clones detected, around nine tenths appear once; the ten largest clones hold approximately 0.26%. General study results and limits: With doses of 0.1 to 3.0 mg/kg, CD4+ and CD8+ blood T cells had undergone clonal expansion by week 6.

The rearrangement uses TRBV27 and TRBJ1-2; TRBD1 aligns across 8 bases. This sequence was found in an adult with an advanced solid tumor such as melanoma, head and neck, liver or kidney cancer. The source was CD4+ or CD8+ T cells sorted from blood, collected in a trial of the OX40 agonist ivuxolimab. CDR3 in DNA: TGTGCCAGCAGTTTGCGACAGGGGAATGGCTACACCTTC. Protein sequence: CASSLRQGNGYTF.